Listed below are T cell receptor beta chains from one sample, sequenced in a study of cytomegalovirus exposure and HLA in healthy donors. Only in-frame clones appear in the TCRdb table, and some are missing; sequencing was by immunoSEQ multiplex PCR. The sample has roughly 180,000 clones, around four fifths seen once; the top ten hold roughly 1.3%. The material sequenced was PBMCs. Receptor source: a man aged 30-40 years in good health and CMV-seronegative. Each CDR3 is given with its conserved first and last residue. A D gene is named only where the DNA matches it firmly. Clone sizes are given selectively: once, few, many, or a class where the clone is expanded.

v_call: TRBV28; j_call: TRBJ1-1; d_call: .; clone_size: .; cdr3_aa: CASSSPGQGTNTEAFF; cdr3_nt: TGTGCCAGCAGTTCCCCTGGGCAGGGGACGAACACTGAAGCTTTCTTT
v_call: TRBV7-2; j_call: TRBJ2-7; d_call: TRBD2; clone_size: .; cdr3_aa: CASSRLAGAYEQYF; cdr3_nt: TGTGCCAGCAGCCGACTAGCGGGAGCCTACGAGCAGTACTTC
v_call: TRBV19; j_call: TRBJ1-1; d_call: .; clone_size: .; cdr3_aa: CASSQANTEAFF; cdr3_nt: TGTGCCAGTAGTCAGGCGAACACTGAAGCTTTCTTT
v_call: TRBV30; j_call: TRBJ1-3; d_call: .; clone_size: .; cdr3_aa: CAWSLRGDTIYF; cdr3_nt: TGTGCCTGGAGCCTACGCGGGGACACCATATATTTT
v_call: TRBV28; j_call: TRBJ1-1; d_call: .; clone_size: few; cdr3_aa: CASSLRRQSNTEAFF; cdr3_nt: TGTGCCAGCAGTTTACGGCGGCAGTCGAACACTGAAGCTTTCTTT
v_call: TRBV10-3; j_call: TRBJ2-7; d_call: .; clone_size: .; cdr3_aa: CAISEDSYEQYF; cdr3_nt: TGTGCCATCAGCGAGGACAGCTACGAGCAGTACTTC
v_call: TRBV7-9; j_call: TRBJ2-1; d_call: .; clone_size: .; cdr3_aa: CSSSLVAGPYNEQFF; cdr3_nt: TGTTCCAGCAGCCTCGTCGCTGGCCCCTACAATGAGCAGTTCTTC
v_call: TRBV7-6; j_call: TRBJ2-7; d_call: TRBD2; clone_size: once; cdr3_aa: CASSPVTAGAYEQYF; cdr3_nt: TGTGCCAGCAGCCCCGTCACAGCGGGAGCCTACGAGCAGTACTTC
v_call: TRBV2; j_call: TRBJ2-4; d_call: .; clone_size: .; cdr3_aa: CASSLSGGKAKNIQYF; cdr3_nt: TGTGCCAGCAGTCTCTCAGGGGGGAAGGCCAAAAACATTCAGTACTTC
v_call: TRBV10-3; j_call: TRBJ1-3; d_call: .; clone_size: few; cdr3_aa: CAISDTGFGGNTIYF; cdr3_nt: TGTGCCATCAGTGATACAGGTTTTGGTGGAAACACCATATATTTT
v_call: TRBV2; j_call: TRBJ2-7; d_call: .; clone_size: .; cdr3_aa: CASSLYEQYF; cdr3_nt: TGTGCCAGCAGTCTTTACGAGCAGTACTTC
v_call: TRBV27; j_call: TRBJ1-1; d_call: TRBD1; clone_size: .; cdr3_aa: CASRWNRQGRGTEAFF; cdr3_nt: TGTGCCAGCAGATGGAACAGACAGGGGAGAGGCACTGAAGCTTTCTTT
v_call: TRBV27; j_call: TRBJ2-5; d_call: .; clone_size: .; cdr3_aa: CASSLSWELQETQYF; cdr3_nt: TGTGCCAGCAGTTTATCATGGGAGCTTCAAGAGACCCAGTACTTC
v_call: TRBV18; j_call: TRBJ2-3; d_call: TRBD2; clone_size: .; cdr3_aa: CASSPPLTSGDTQYF; cdr3_nt: TGTGCCAGCTCACCACCACTGACTAGCGGGGATACGCAGTATTTT
v_call: TRBV6-5; j_call: TRBJ2-2; d_call: TRBD1; clone_size: .; cdr3_aa: CASTLGQGTGELFF; cdr3_nt: TGTGCCAGCACCCTGGGACAGGGCACCGGGGAGCTGTTTTTT
v_call: TRBV14; j_call: TRBJ2-1; d_call: .; clone_size: .; cdr3_aa: CASSQVDWRGEQFF; cdr3_nt: TGTGCCAGCAGCCAAGTGGACTGGAGGGGTGAGCAGTTCTTC
v_call: TRBV15; j_call: TRBJ1-5; d_call: TRBD1; clone_size: .; cdr3_aa: CATSGTGGNQPQHF; cdr3_nt: TGTGCCACCAGCGGGACAGGCGGAAATCAGCCCCAGCATTTT
v_call: TRBV30; j_call: TRBJ1-3; d_call: .; clone_size: .; cdr3_aa: CAWSRGIEGNTIYF; cdr3_nt: TGTGCCTGGAGTAGGGGGATTGAAGGAAACACCATATATTTT
v_call: TRBV7-9; j_call: TRBJ2-5; d_call: .; clone_size: .; cdr3_aa: CASSEIPGWETQYF; cdr3_nt: TGTGCCAGCAGCGAGATCCCGGGGTGGGAGACCCAGTACTTC
v_call: TRBV30; j_call: TRBJ2-7; d_call: TRBD1; clone_size: .; cdr3_aa: CAWSPGQVDEQYF; cdr3_nt: TGTGCCTGGTCACCAGGACAGGTAGACGAGCAGTACTTC
v_call: TRBV4-1; j_call: TRBJ1-5; d_call: .; clone_size: .; cdr3_aa: CASIDIEAGINQPQHF; cdr3_nt: TGCGCCAGCATCGACATCGAGGCGGGGATTAATCAGCCCCAGCATTTT
v_call: TRBV4-2; j_call: TRBJ1-1; d_call: .; clone_size: .; cdr3_aa: CASSQEGTRLRNTEAFF; cdr3_nt: TGTGCCAGCAGCCAAGAAGGGACTAGGTTAAGGAACACTGAAGCTTTCTTT
v_call: TRBV12-5; j_call: TRBJ2-3; d_call: .; clone_size: .; cdr3_aa: CASGLGSPTDTQYF; cdr3_nt: TGTGCTAGTGGTTTGGGTAGCCCCACAGATACGCAGTATTTT
v_call: TRBV5-4; j_call: TRBJ2-5; d_call: .; clone_size: .; cdr3_aa: CASSLAAGATVETQYF; cdr3_nt: TGTGCCAGCAGCTTGGCGGCGGGGGCAACTGTGGAGACCCAGTACTTC
v_call: TRBV5-1; j_call: TRBJ1-1; d_call: .; clone_size: .; cdr3_aa: CASSSNPQGRNTEAFF; cdr3_nt: TGCGCCAGCAGCTCGAACCCACAGGGACGGAACACTGAAGCTTTCTTT
v_call: TRBV5-4; j_call: TRBJ1-2; d_call: TRBD1; clone_size: .; cdr3_aa: CASSLRGGLLGYTF; cdr3_nt: TGTGCCAGCAGCTTGAGAGGGGGCCTCCTTGGCTACACCTTC
v_call: TRBV11-2; j_call: TRBJ2-7; d_call: .; clone_size: .; cdr3_aa: CASSPQSPNVYEQYF; cdr3_nt: TGTGCCAGCAGCCCACAATCACCGAACGTTTACGAGCAGTACTTC
v_call: TRBV11-2; j_call: TRBJ1-5; d_call: TRBD1; clone_size: once; cdr3_aa: CASSQGQGGYQPQHF; cdr3_nt: TGTGCCAGCAGCCAAGGACAGGGAGGGTATCAGCCCCAGCATTTT
v_call: TRBV21-1; j_call: TRBJ1-5; d_call: .; clone_size: .; cdr3_aa: CASSNGQETYSNQPQHF; cdr3_nt: TGTGCCAGCAGCAACGGACAGGAAACATATAGCAATCAGCCCCAGCATTTT
v_call: TRBV25-1; j_call: TRBJ2-3; d_call: TRBD2; clone_size: .; cdr3_aa: CASSKSGGGLVDTQYF; cdr3_nt: TGTGCCAGCAGTAAAAGCGGGGGGGGCCTTGTGGATACGCAGTATTTT
v_call: TRBV11-2; j_call: TRBJ2-7; d_call: TRBD1; clone_size: .; cdr3_aa: CASSTTGTGQYEQYF; cdr3_nt: TGTGCCAGCAGTACGACCGGGACAGGACAATACGAGCAGTACTTC
v_call: TRBV5-4; j_call: TRBJ2-5; d_call: .; clone_size: .; cdr3_aa: CASRVRDSQETQYF; cdr3_nt: TGTGCCAGCAGGGTTCGGGACTCTCAAGAGACCCAGTACTTC
v_call: TRBV30; j_call: TRBJ1-2; d_call: TRBD1; clone_size: .; cdr3_aa: CAWNFQGAYGYTF; cdr3_nt: TGTGCCTGGAATTTTCAGGGGGCCTATGGCTACACCTTC
v_call: TRBV7-9; j_call: TRBJ2-1; d_call: .; clone_size: .; cdr3_aa: CASSFRGVAGAGDEQFF; cdr3_nt: TGTGCCAGCAGCTTCAGGGGGGTGGCAGGGGCCGGGGATGAGCAGTTCTTC
v_call: TRBV2; j_call: TRBJ1-4; d_call: TRBD1; clone_size: few; cdr3_aa: CASKVGQANEKLFF; cdr3_nt: TGTGCCAGCAAGGTGGGACAGGCTAATGAAAAACTGTTTTTT
v_call: TRBV5-1; j_call: TRBJ2-1; d_call: TRBD2; clone_size: .; cdr3_aa: CASSLDFSGGYNEQFF; cdr3_nt: TGCGCCAGCAGCTTGGATTTTAGCGGGGGTTACAATGAGCAGTTCTTC
v_call: TRBV7-9; j_call: TRBJ2-1; d_call: TRBD2; clone_size: .; cdr3_aa: CASSPGTSGNEQFF; cdr3_nt: TGTGCCAGCAGTCCCGGGACTAGCGGCAATGAGCAGTTCTTC
v_call: TRBV7-3; j_call: TRBJ2-1; d_call: .; clone_size: .; cdr3_aa: CASSLPGSVEGSEQFF; cdr3_nt: TGTGCCAGCAGCTTACCCGGGAGCGTAGAGGGGAGTGAGCAGTTCTTC
v_call: TRBV30; j_call: TRBJ2-5; d_call: .; clone_size: .; cdr3_aa: CAWSVGGSETQYF; cdr3_nt: TGTGCCTGGAGTGTAGGGGGTTCGGAGACCCAGTACTTC
v_call: TRBV5-4; j_call: TRBJ2-1; d_call: .; clone_size: .; cdr3_aa: CASSPILAGEQFF; cdr3_nt: TGTGCCAGCAGCCCAATACTAGCTGGGGAGCAGTTCTTC
v_call: TRBV7-2; j_call: TRBJ2-1; d_call: TRBD2; clone_size: .; cdr3_aa: CASSLGLAGDSSYNEQFF; cdr3_nt: TGTGCCAGCAGCTTAGGACTAGCGGGCGACAGCTCCTACAATGAGCAGTTCTTC
v_call: TRBV5-1; j_call: TRBJ2-2; d_call: .; clone_size: once; cdr3_aa: CASSLASVTGELFF; cdr3_nt: TGCGCCAGCAGCTTGGCGTCGGTCACCGGGGAGCTGTTTTTT
v_call: TRBV9; j_call: TRBJ2-4; d_call: .; clone_size: .; cdr3_aa: CASSVESGLAKNIQYF; cdr3_nt: TGTGCCAGCAGCGTAGAGTCAGGATTAGCCAAAAACATTCAGTACTTC
v_call: TRBV7-2; j_call: TRBJ2-5; d_call: TRBD1; clone_size: .; cdr3_aa: CASSLSQGAFGQETQYF; cdr3_nt: TGTGCCAGCAGCTTAAGTCAGGGGGCTTTCGGCCAAGAGACCCAGTACTTC
v_call: TRBV30; j_call: TRBJ2-3; d_call: .; clone_size: .; cdr3_aa: CAWSPGGDTQYF; cdr3_nt: TGTGCCTGGAGCCCAGGGGGGGATACGCAGTATTTT